The 11 T cell receptor beta chains listed next were all sequenced from one sample in a study of T cell responses to AZD1222 COVID-19 vaccine (dated by TCRdb to about 2021). The sample's time point label, in plain terms: about 28 days (+/-7) after the second vaccine dose. The library was made by the immunoSEQ multiplex PCR assay. Drawn from immuneACCESS, this table holds only the in-frame rearrangements with V and J called that TCRdb kept. Clones are partly lost; checked studies trace under half to an unresolved V gene and leave the rest unexplained. The sample has 160,000 or so clones on record, 92% of them singletons. The leading ten clones occupy around 0.98% of the sample. The material was peripheral blood, obtained 28 days after the second AZD1222 dose. These receptors all stem from an adult who received the AZD1222 COVID-19 vaccine.

V usage is TRBV6-5 and J usage is TRBJ1-5, with TRBD1 matching 10 bases. The V segment lost 6 bases and the J segment 6 bases; nucleotides outside the gene matches: 5. The CDR3 length is 14 residues. Germline V lookup: CDR1 MNHEY, CDR2 SVGAGI. The CDR3 loop is CASSRTGGVQPQHF. The CDR3 DNA is TGTGCCAGCAGCAGGACAGGGGGTGTTCAGCCCCAGCATTTT.

The V call is TRBV7-9, the J call TRBJ1-5, with 7 bases lining up with TRBD1. CDR1 SEHNR and CDR2 FQNEAQ come from the germline V gene (reference sequence). The CDR3 sequence is 16 residues long. Losses at the gene ends were 5 bases for V and 2 bases for J; bases not matched to a gene: 9. CDR3 residues: CASSATGDRGNQPQHF. Written as DNA, the CDR3 is TGTGCCAGCAGCGCCACAGGGGATCGAGGCAATCAGCCCCAGCATTTT.

This chain connects TRBV7-9 to TRBJ1-2; TRBD1 is a possible D gene (5 bases). The germline V gene has CDR1 SEHNR and CDR2 FQNEAQ (reference sequence). The CDR3 consists of 14 residues. Trimming removed 1 base from V and 6 bases from J, with 12 bases in between. The CDR3 DNA sequence: TGTGCCAGCAGCTTAGAACGGGGCTATAATGGCTACACCTTC. This gives the protein CASSLERGYNGYTF.

The rearrangement uses TRBV5-5 and TRBJ1-4; no definite D call. The V gene's germline CDR1 is SGHKS and CDR2 YYEKEE (reference sequence). The CDR3 consists of 16 residues. Trimming took off 3 bases at V and 1 base at J, with 13 bases between the two ends. CDR3 protein: CASSSRPARTNEKLFF. The CDR3 DNA follows: TGTGCCAGCAGCTCTCGACCGGCCCGAACTAATGAAAAACTGTTTTTT. The variable domain in full, completed from reference TRBV5-5 and TRBJ1-4, reads DAGVTQSPTHLIKTRGQQVTLRCSPISGHKSVSWYQQVLGQGPQFIFQYYEKEERGRGNFPDRFSARQFPNYSSELNVNALLLGDSALYLCASSSRPARTNEKLFFGSGTQLSVL.

The rearrangement links TRBV27 to TRBJ2-2; D remains ambiguous. The CDR3 extends over 15 amino acids. Germline-derived CDR1 and CDR2 are MNHEY and SMNVEV (reference sequence). V shed 2 bases and J shed 5 bases, with 12 bases lying between them. CDR3 in DNA: TGTGCCAGCAGTTTAAAGGGTTCGGAGACCGGGGAGCTGTTTTTT. Protein sequence: CASSLKGSETGELFF.

The J gene is TRBJ2-5, the V gene TRBV19; D unresolved. The CDR3 length is 16 residues. Looked up from germline, CDR1 is LNHDA and CDR2 is SQIVND (reference sequence). V was trimmed by 0 bases and J by 3 bases, leaving 14 bases between them. The CDR3 sequence is CASSIDPGLGKETQYF. In nucleotides, the CDR3 is TGTGCCAGTAGTATAGATCCCGGGTTGGGAAAAGAGACCCAGTACTTC.

The chain is built from TRBV18 and TRBJ1-3; perhaps TRBD1 as D (5 bases). The CDR3 sequence is 17 residues long. The V and J ends lost 4 bases and 1 base respectively, with 17 bases between them. Germline values: CDR1 KGHSH, CDR2 LQKENI. CDR3 sequence: CASSQNSGPQSGNTIYF. CDR3 coding DNA: TGTGCCAGCTCACAAAACTCAGGGCCCCAGTCTGGAAACACCATATATTTT.

The genes are TRBV11-3 and TRBJ1-1, with TRBD1 as a possible D gene (5 bases). The CDR3 covers 13 residues. V was clipped by 8 bases and J by 3 bases, with 13 bases between them. The germline gives CDR1 SGHNT, CDR2 YENEEA. This chain's CDR3 is CASSREGDTEAFF. Written as DNA, the CDR3 is TGTGCCAGCTCAAGGGAAGGGGACACTGAAGCTTTCTTT.

This chain uses TRBV18 with TRBJ1-3; no clear D. Trimming took 5 bases from V and 5 from J, leaving 13 bases between them. This CDR3 contains 14 residues. Germline V gives CDR1 KGHSH, CDR2 LQKENI. As DNA, the CDR3 is TGTGCCAGCTCATCGTCGGGTTCCCGAAACACCATATATTTT. Residues: CASSSSGSRNTIYF. Complete variable domain (other parts from reference TRBV18 and TRBJ1-3): NAGVMQNPRHLVRRRGQEARLRCSPMKGHSHVYWYRQLPEEGLKFMVYLQKENIIDESGMPKERFSAEFPKEGPSILRIQQVVRGDSAAYFCASSSSGSRNTIYFGEGSWLTVV.

In its sample, this clone was seen a few times. The genes are TRBV3-1 (or the pseudogene TRBV3-2) and TRBJ1-1; D is possibly TRBD1 (6 bases). V lost 4 bases, J lost 10 bases, and 16 bases lay in between. Germline CDR1 LGHDT, CDR2 YNNKEL (reference sequence). The CDR3 contains 13 residues. The CDR3 loop is CASSRNRDRGAFF. CDR3 nucleotides: TGTGCCAGCAGCCGCAACAGGGATCGGGGAGCTTTCTTT.

This chain uses TRBV7-2 with TRBJ1-3; D is undetermined. The CDR3 length is 16 residues. Trimming left V 5 bases short and J 0 bases short, with 14 bases between. Germline V gives CDR1 SGHTA, CDR2 FQGNSA. Here the CDR3 DNA reads TGTGCCAGCAGCGGCCTGGACGCCTACTCTGGAAACACCATATATTTT. It translates to CASSGLDAYSGNTIYF.